A single sample gave rise to the 29 T cell receptor beta chains below, sequenced in a study of post-analysis software for immune sequencing data. Overall study findings and caveats: There were five or six TRBV segments more frequent in patients than controls, and TRBV5-6, TRBV5-1 and TRBV20-1 were among them.

The library was made from cDNA and included unique molecular identifiers. From the PCR reads, TCRdb called clonotypes with MiXCR, one entry per CDR3 protein. The sample includes 740,000 or so distinct CDR3 sequences, about 57% seen only once; the top ten take roughly 4.4%. Their specific antigens are unknown. The specimen was blood. The receptor set was obtained from a girl under 18 with multiple sclerosis.

The rearrangement links TRBV7-2 to TRBJ2-1, with 14 bases aligning to TRBD2. Germline V gene data show CDR1 as SGHTA and CDR2 as FQGNSA. V gave up 5 bases and J gave up 9 bases; unmatched junction bases: 9. The CDR3 runs to 16 residues. CDR3 protein: CASSPSTSGRAGEQFF. CDR3 sequence (DNA): TGTGCCAGCAGCCCCTCGACTAGCGGGAGGGCCGGTGAGCAGTTCTTC.

There are a few counts of this clonotype. The V and J genes are TRBV12-3 or TRBV12-4 and TRBJ1-2; D not certain. The ends were cut back, 5 bases at V and 6 bases at J, with 13 bases in the middle. The CDR3 extends over 13 amino acids. The CDR3 DNA reads TGTGCCAGCAGTCGATGGGTTGCGGATGGCTACACCTTC. It codes for CASSRWVADGYTF.

V gene TRBV29-1 combines with J gene TRBJ1-1; no firm D call. This CDR3 contains 13 residues. V shed 3 bases and J shed 7 bases, with 15 bases lying between them. Germline V CDR1 and CDR2: SQVTM, ANQGSEA. CDR3: CSVEEPIDNEAFF. CDR3 DNA: TGCAGCGTTGAGGAACCTATTGACAATGAAGCTTTCTTT.

V usage is TRBV15 and J usage is TRBJ2-5, with D possibly being TRBD2 (6 bases). V lost 3 bases to trimming and J lost 4 bases, with 18 bases between them. This CDR3 is 16 amino acids long. Germline CDR1 and CDR2: LNHNV and YYDKDF (reference sequence). The DNA for the CDR3 is TGTGCCACCAGCAGCCGACTAGGCCGGGCGGTAGAGACCCAGTACTTC. Encoded protein: CATSSRLGRAVETQYF.

This sequence joins TRBV18 and TRBJ2-4, with D unclear. CDR3 length: 16 residues. Germline assignment: CDR1 KGHSH and CDR2 LQKENI. The V and J ends lost 2 bases and 0 bases respectively, with 11 bases between them. The CDR3 loop reads CASSPSGNLAKNIQYF. For the CDR3, the DNA is TGTGCCAGCTCACCATCAGGCAACCTAGCCAAAAACATTCAGTACTTC.

This chain uses TRBV29-1 with TRBJ2-7; no clear D gene. The J call could be wrong; TRBJ2-5 is a better fit for the DNA end. The germline gives CDR1 SQVTM, CDR2 ANQGSEA. This CDR3 comprises 12 residues. DNA of the CDR3: TGCAGCGTTGTTCGTGCTCAAGAGACCCAGTACTTC. Translation gives CSVVRAQETQYF.

Turning to this clonotype: One end of the junction fails to match germline, which may point to a read error. The V call is TRBV7-8, the J call TRBJ1-2, with D perhaps TRBD1 (6 bases). This CDR3 contains 21 residues. Per germline, CDR1 SGHVS and CDR2 FQNEAQ. DNA for the CDR3: TGTGCCAGCAGCTCACACCCGGGAGGGCACAGGGCCTTTGCAGTCAACTATGGCTGCACCTTC. It specifies CASSSHPGGHRAFAVNYGCTF.

The gene calls are TRBV12-3 or TRBV12-4 and TRBJ2-1; no definite D call. The CDR3 sequence is 14 residues long. V shed 7 bases and J shed 0 bases, with 10 bases lying between them. The CDR3 sequence is CASTKGSSYNEQFF. The CDR3 region has the DNA TGTGCCAGCACGAAGGGAAGCTCCTACAATGAGCAGTTCTTC.

This clonotype was counted a few times. The chain couples TRBV6-5 to TRBJ1-1; the D is unclear. CDR3 size: 12 residues. Germline-derived CDR1 and CDR2 are MNHEY and SVGAGI. Trimming took off 4 bases at V and 10 bases at J, with 13 bases between the two ends. The CDR3 nucleotides are TGTGCCAGCAGTTTCCTTCCCCCGGGAGCTTTCTTT. Translating it yields CASSFLPPGAFF.

The gene calls are TRBV9 and TRBJ2-7, with 7 bases identical to TRBD1. The V gene end was trimmed by 0 bases and the J gene end by 2 bases; junction bases not matched to a gene: 8. This CDR3 is built from 16 residues. Germline CDR1 is SGDLS and CDR2 is YYNGEE. CDR3 DNA sequence: TGTGCCAGCAGCGTAGGCCCGAGGACAGGAACCTACGAGCAGTACTTC. Translation gives CASSVGPRTGTYEQYF.

The rearrangement joins TRBV5-1 to TRBJ2-1, with 10 bases identical to TRBD1. The V gene's germline CDR1 is SGHRS and CDR2 YFSETQ. This CDR3 is built from 15 residues. Losses at the gene ends were 3 bases for V and 7 bases for J; bases not matched to a gene: 7. The CDR3 loop is CASSSDRGLVNEQFF. CDR3 nucleotide sequence: TGCGCCAGCAGCTCCGACAGGGGGCTCGTGAATGAGCAGTTCTTC. The variable domain in full, with the rest retrieved from reference TRBV5-1 and TRBJ2-1, is KAGVTQTPRYLIKTRGQQVTLSCSPISGHRSVSWYQQTPGQGLQFLFEYFSETQRNKGNFPGRFSGRQFSNSRSEMNVSTLELGDSALYLCASSSDRGLVNEQFFGPGTRLTVL.

The rearrangement links TRBV7-2 to TRBJ2-7, with TRBD1 as a possible D gene (5 bases). The CDR3 is 13 residues long. Germline-derived CDR1 and CDR2 are SGHTA and FQGNSA. With 8 bases removed from V and 9 bases from J, the gap between germline ends came to 20 bases. The CDR3 DNA reads as TGTGCCAGCGGATCAGACAGCCGTCTCGGGCAGTACTTC. This gives the protein CASGSDSRLGQYF.

This clonotype was detected only once. The V and J genes are TRBV3-1 and TRBJ2-7; D may be TRBD1 (6 bases). The CDR3 extends over 13 amino acids. Germline values: CDR1 LGHDT, CDR2 YNNKEL (reference sequence). V was trimmed by 0 bases and J by 7 bases, leaving 10 bases between them. The CDR3 is CASSQEQGWEQYF. CDR3 sequence (DNA): TGTGCCAGCAGCCAAGAACAGGGTTGGGAGCAGTACTTC.

This clonotype has just a few counts. The chain combines TRBV6-5 with TRBJ2-1; 11 nucleotides align to TRBD2. From germline, CDR1 is MNHEY and CDR2 SVGAGI. The CDR3 consists of 16 residues. Unmatched junction bases numbered 4, after V lost 2 bases and J lost 4 bases. The CDR3 region is CASSYTGLAVYNEQFF. The DNA of the CDR3 is TGTGCCAGCAGTTACACGGGACTAGCGGTTTACAATGAGCAGTTCTTC.

The chain employs TRBV12-3 or TRBV12-4 and TRBJ2-3; D unclear. The CDR3 contains 15 residues. V was shortened by 6 bases and J by 11 bases, with 24 bases between the two germline ends. CDR3 bases: TGTGCCAGCAGCCATGGAAAAGTGAGAGCAGATGTGCAGTATTTT. It encodes CASSHGKVRADVQYF.

This clonotype has only a few counts. The chain is built from TRBV7-9 and TRBJ2-6; 8 bases are a match to TRBD1. Trimming cost V 1 base and J 1 base; bases outside gene matches: 12. The CDR3 is made up of 20 amino acids. Per germline, CDR1 SEHNR and CDR2 FQNEAQ (reference sequence). DNA of the CDR3: TGTGCCAGCAGCTTAGAGAGACCGGGACAGGTCGCTTCTGGGGCCAACGTCCTGACTTTC. Translation: CASSLERPGQVASGANVLTF.

On this clonotype itself: A junction end diverges from the germline sequence, so it may reflect a read error. This sequence joins TRBV20-1 and TRBJ2-3; D remains unclear. Germline V gene sequence: CDR1 DFQATT, CDR2 SNEGSKA (reference sequence). The CDR3 is 11 amino acids. The CDR3 DNA follows: TGCAGCGCTACCCCGGGAGATACGCAGTATTTT. It is translated as CSATPGDTQYF.

The V and J genes are TRBV29-1 and TRBJ2-4, with 14 bases matching TRBD2. CDR3 size: 16 residues. Germline trimming cut 1 base from V and 9 bases from J; bases unmatched to any gene: 8. Per the germline V gene, CDR1 is SQVTM and CDR2 is ANQGSEA. CDR3 bases: TGCAGCGTTGAAGGGGGACTAGCGGGAGAGTTGGCCATTCAGTACTTC. Its protein product is CSVEGGLAGELAIQYF.

The chain combines TRBV7-2 with TRBJ2-3; no clear D. V was shortened by 8 bases and J by 12 bases, with 9 bases between the two germline ends. CDR1 and CDR2 (germline): SGHTA, FQGNSA. The length of the CDR3 is 9 residues. CDR3 amino acids: CASGPTQYF. CDR3 coding DNA: TGTGCCAGCGGCCCTACACAGTATTTT.

The genes are TRBV10-3 and TRBJ2-7; D is unclear. This CDR3 region has 14 residues. Between the trimmed V and J ends, which lost 0 bases and 1 base, there was a span of 7 bases. CDR1 ENHRY and CDR2 SYGVKD come from the germline V gene. CDR3 amino acids: CAISESNLSYEQYF. In DNA form, the CDR3 reads TGTGCCATCAGTGAGTCGAACCTTTCCTACGAGCAGTACTTC.

This clonotype occurred a few times. V is TRBV9 and J is TRBJ2-4, with TRBD1 as a possible D gene (5 bases). The V and J ends lost 0 bases and 0 bases respectively, with 19 bases between them. The germline V gene encodes CDR1 SGDLS and CDR2 YYNGEE. There are 19 residues in the CDR3. The CDR3 region is CASSVDAQGYGLAKNIQYF. The CDR3 nucleotides read TGTGCCAGCAGCGTAGATGCGCAGGGTTATGGCCTAGCCAAAAACATTCAGTACTTC.

The gene calls are TRBV5-1 and TRBJ2-1, with D tentatively TRBD2 (7 bases). The length of the CDR3 is 13 residues. Germline CDR1 is SGHRS and CDR2 is YFSETQ. Trimming took off 4 bases at V and 10 bases at J, with 15 bases between the two ends. CDR3 DNA sequence: TGCGCCAGCAGCGGGGGGGCGACAGAAGAGCAGTTCTTC. It specifies CASSGGATEEQFF.

This clonotype turned up a few times. DNA of the CDR3: TGTGCCAGCAGCTTGGCGGCGGGGAGATCCTACAATGAGCAGTTCTTC. Translation gives CASSLAAGRSYNEQFF. The J gene is TRBJ2-1, the V gene TRBV11-2, with D perhaps matching TRBD2 (6 bases). Germline loops: CDR1 SGHAT, CDR2 FQNNGV. V was cut by 3 bases and J by 1 base, with 13 bases left in between. This CDR3 comprises 16 residues.

The chain couples TRBV5-1 to TRBJ2-1; 10 bases agree with TRBD2. The CDR3 runs to 16 residues. Germline V CDR1 and CDR2: SGHRS, YFSETQ. V gave up 0 bases and J gave up 7 bases; unmatched junction bases: 7. The CDR3 region is CASSLELAGTDNEQFF. The CDR3 DNA sequence: TGCGCCAGCAGCTTGGAACTAGCGGGGACGGATAATGAGCAGTTCTTC.

Notes on this clonotype: This may come from a read error, since a much larger clone is one base off. The chain carries TRBV4-1 and TRBJ2-2, with 10 bases identical to TRBD1. The germline V gene encodes CDR1 MGHRA and CDR2 YSYEKL. This CDR3 is built from 15 residues. CDR3 DNA: TGCGCCAGCAGCAAAGACAGGGGGCCAACCGGGGAGCTGTTTTTT. Translating it yields CASSKDRGPTGELFF.

Only a few counts were recorded for this clonotype. V and J are TRBV9 and TRBJ2-5; possible D gene TRBD2, 7 bases. There are 13 residues in the CDR3. The germline V gene has CDR1 SGDLS and CDR2 YYNGEE. The ends were cut back, 0 bases at V and 11 bases at J, with 14 bases in the middle. The DNA of the CDR3 is TGTGCCAGCAGCGTAGATGAGGGGGGGGAGCAGTACTTC. Translating gives CASSVDEGGEQYF.

This clonotype showed up just a few times. The chain couples TRBV20-1 to TRBJ2-1, with 11 bases fitting TRBD2. With 0 bases clipped from V and 2 bases from J, the junction kept 6 bases outside the gene matches. Germline V gene lookup returns CDR1 DFQATT and CDR2 SNEGSKA (reference sequence). The CDR3 has 17 residues. CDR3 sequence: CSARDPLTSGAYNEQFF. The CDR3 DNA reads as TGCAGTGCTAGAGATCCCCTGACTAGCGGGGCCTACAATGAGCAGTTCTTC.

This clonotype was counted a single time. J is TRBJ1-1 and V is TRBV5-4; D might be TRBD1 (6 bases). Trimming stripped 3 bases from V and 8 bases from J, with 20 bases between. The CDR3 contains 15 residues. Germline CDR1 and CDR2: SGHNT and YYREEE (reference sequence). The CDR3 here is CASSWGDGRGNEAFF. In DNA form, the CDR3 reads TGTGCCAGCAGCTGGGGGGACGGCAGGGGAAACGAAGCTTTCTTT.

The chain combines TRBV6-6 with TRBJ2-3, with 7 bases that match TRBD1. CDR3 size: 17 residues. With 0 bases clipped from V and 3 bases from J, the junction kept 9 bases outside the gene matches. Germline V gene data show CDR1 as MNHNY and CDR2 as SVGAGI (reference sequence). CDR3 in DNA: TGTGCCAGCAGTTACTCGAGGACAGGAGCCAGGACAGATACGCAGTATTTT. It is translated as CASSYSRTGARTDTQYF.